This T cell receptor (beta chain) emerged from a study of blood T cell repertoires in COVID-19. Background on the study: Whether acute or convalescent, the COVID-19 samples came from the United States, Italy and Spain. In each case, the material was cDNA or gDNA derived from T cells, B-cell-depleted T cells, or PBMCs.

Trimming stripped 2 bases from V and 4 bases from J, with 8 bases between. The CDR3 is made up of 14 amino acids. Germline CDR1 is MNHEY and CDR2 is SMNVEV (reference sequence). As handled by the study authors: Estimation of nucleated cell counts was performed using reference gene primer amplification. TCRdb keeps only in-frame clones here, not all; method: immunoSEQ multiplex PCR. V and J calls plus clone size are reproduced from that table; the DNA served to infer D and trimming. Here the sample spans 150,000 to 200,000 clones, about 83% being singletons. The chain joins TRBV27 to TRBJ2-2; no clear D. The receptor comes from a man aged 18 to 29 with active or convalescent COVID-19. The specimen sequenced was peripheral blood. CDR3 amino acids: CASSLAPGTGELFF. CDR3 DNA sequence: TGTGCCAGCAGTTTAGCCCCGGGCACCGGGGAGCTGTTTTTT.